This TCR beta chain was captured by sequencing in a study of T-cell memory formation after mild COVID-19. Study details: TCR clusters mostly belonged to single donors.

Via MiXCR, TCRdb re-called the 5' RACE reads, giving one row per CDR3 protein. The table includes about 270,000 distinct CDR3 sequences, 16% detected once. This clonotype was picked up a small number of times. V was clipped by 5 bases and J by 5 bases; unmatched bases: 10. CDR1 and CDR2 (germline): SGHNT, YENEEA. This CDR3 spans 16 amino acids. The sequence was collected from a young man who had mild COVID-19 (a few samples of this study predate the infection). Cell type and time point are not known. This rearrangement joins TRBV11-3 to TRBJ2-1; 9 bases line up with TRBD1. Sequencing was performed on PBMCs or a T cell subset sorted from them (not recorded which). Here the CDR3 reads CASSPRTGAEDNEQFF. CDR3 nucleotide sequence: TGTGCCAGCAGCCCAAGGACAGGGGCAGAGGACAATGAGCAGTTCTTC.